The rows below give T cell receptor beta chains drawn from one sample of a study of blood T cell repertoires in COVID-19. Repertoires were generated with immunoSEQ multiplex PCR, while TCRdb's copy carries only in-frame clones and drops some. Altogether 310,000 or so clones are present, approximately 90% being singletons, with the ten largest covering roughly a tenth. The specimen sequenced was peripheral blood. The receptors come from a young man with COVID-19, enrolled during active disease. The CDR3 runs from the conserved cysteine through the conserved F or W. D genes are given only for firm matches. The size field is filled for only some rows; it gives once, few, many or a size class.

J: TRBJ1-1; size: NA; V: TRBV12-3/TRBV12-4; length: 13; D: NA; CDR3: CASDSGTNTEAFF; DNA: TGTGCCAGCGACTCGGGTACGAACACTGAAGCTTTCTTT
J: TRBJ2-3; size: NA; V: TRBV12-3/TRBV12-4; length: 13; D: NA; CDR3: CASSLTPTNTQYF; DNA: TGTGCCAGCAGTTTAACCCCCACAAATACGCAGTATTTT
J: TRBJ2-7; size: NA; V: TRBV6-5; length: 15; D: TRBD1; CDR3: CASKGGQGGSYEQYF; DNA: TGTGCCAGCAAGGGGGGACAGGGAGGGTCCTACGAGCAGTACTTC
J: TRBJ2-3; size: NA; V: TRBV4-2; length: 16; D: TRBD2; CDR3: CASSQAGGTSTDTQYF; DNA: TGTGCCAGCAGCCAAGCGGGAGGCACTAGCACAGATACGCAGTATTTT
J: TRBJ2-2; size: once; V: TRBV2; length: 15; D: TRBD1; CDR3: CASSPQGAVTGELFF; DNA: TGTGCCAGCAGTCCCCAGGGGGCGGTCACCGGGGAGCTGTTTTTT
J: TRBJ2-6; size: NA; V: TRBV5-5; length: 18; D: NA; CDR3: CASTPRLSSISGANVLTF; DNA: TGTGCCAGCACCCCCAGGCTATCCTCAATCTCTGGGGCCAACGTCCTGACTTTC
J: TRBJ2-3; size: NA; V: TRBV28; length: 14; D: TRBD1; CDR3: CASAKQGATDTQYF; DNA: TGTGCCAGCGCTAAACAGGGGGCAACAGATACGCAGTATTTT
J: TRBJ1-3; size: once; V: TRBV28; length: 16; D: TRBD1; CDR3: CASTTGAASSGNTIYF; DNA: TGTGCCAGCACAACAGGGGCCGCGAGCTCTGGAAACACCATATATTTT
J: TRBJ2-2; size: NA; V: TRBV5-4; length: 14; D: NA; CDR3: CASRGTGGAGELFF; DNA: TGTGCCAGCAGGGGTACAGGGGGGGCCGGGGAGCTGTTTTTT
J: TRBJ1-6; size: NA; V: TRBV5-1; length: 15; D: NA; CDR3: CASASGGTPNSPLHF; DNA: TGCGCCAGCGCTTCGGGGGGGACACCTAATTCACCCCTCCACTTT
J: TRBJ1-4; size: NA; V: TRBV6-5; length: 13; D: TRBD1; CDR3: CASRQGAYEKLFF; DNA: TGTGCCAGCAGGCAGGGGGCTTATGAAAAACTGTTTTTT
J: TRBJ2-5; size: NA; V: TRBV5-1; length: 16; D: NA; CDR3: CASSSPWEQVEETQYF; DNA: TGCGCCAGCAGCTCCCCGTGGGAGCAGGTCGAAGAGACCCAGTACTTC
J: TRBJ1-5; size: NA; V: TRBV7-3; length: 13; D: TRBD1; CDR3: CASSRTGGQPQHF; DNA: TGTGCCAGCAGCCGGACAGGGGGCCAGCCCCAGCATTTT
J: TRBJ2-3; size: NA; V: TRBV9; length: 20; D: TRBD2; CDR3: CASSVDSTSGGNPSTDTQYF; DNA: TGTGCCAGCAGCGTAGATTCAACTAGCGGGGGCAACCCCAGCACAGATACGCAGTATTTT
J: TRBJ2-1; size: NA; V: TRBV24-1; length: 13; D: TRBD2; CDR3: CATRGLAGGEQFF; DNA: TGTGCCACCCGAGGACTAGCGGGAGGTGAGCAGTTCTTC
J: TRBJ1-2; size: NA; V: TRBV5-1; length: 14; D: NA; CDR3: CASSLDAGIYGYTF; DNA: TGCGCCAGCAGCTTGGATGCGGGAATCTATGGCTACACCTTC
J: TRBJ2-1; size: NA; V: TRBV24-1; length: 17; D: NA; CDR3: CATSDLGLTGDYNEQFF; DNA: TGTGCCACCAGTGATTTGGGGCTGACAGGAGATTACAATGAGCAGTTCTTC
J: TRBJ2-1; size: NA; V: TRBV18; length: 17; D: TRBD2; CDR3: CASSLLAPAGDFNEQFF; DNA: TGTGCCAGCTCGCTCTTAGCCCCAGCGGGAGATTTTAATGAGCAGTTCTTC
J: TRBJ2-7; size: NA; V: TRBV7-2; length: 14; D: TRBD1; CDR3: CASSPGTGDYEQYF; DNA: TGTGCCAGCAGCCCCGGGACAGGAGACTACGAGCAGTACTTC
J: TRBJ1-5; size: NA; V: TRBV7-6; length: 15; D: NA; CDR3: CASSSASGNNQPQHF; DNA: TGTGCCAGCAGCTCCGCCTCCGGGAACAATCAGCCCCAGCATTTT
J: TRBJ2-7; size: NA; V: TRBV5-4; length: 14; D: TRBD1; CDR3: CASSSPDRAYEQYF; DNA: TGTGCCAGCAGCTCGCCGGACAGGGCCTACGAGCAGTACTTC
J: TRBJ2-1; size: NA; V: TRBV5-5; length: 14; D: NA; CDR3: CASSLVGGYNEQFF; DNA: TGTGCCAGCAGCTTGGTAGGGGGATACAATGAGCAGTTCTTC
J: TRBJ2-3; size: NA; V: TRBV6-2/TRBV6-3; length: 16; D: TRBD1; CDR3: CASSSLRDRGADTQYF; DNA: TGTGCCAGCAGTTCCCTCCGGGACAGGGGGGCAGATACGCAGTATTTT
J: TRBJ2-2; size: once; V: TRBV21-1; length: 16; D: NA; CDR3: CASRECGGLRTGELFF; DNA: TGTGCCAGCAGAGAGTGCGGGGGCCTGAGGACCGGGGAGCTGTTTTTT
J: TRBJ2-7; size: NA; V: TRBV2; length: 14; D: TRBD1; CDR3: CASRSQGVAYEQYF; DNA: TGTGCCAGCAGGTCCCAGGGGGTGGCCTACGAGCAGTACTTC
J: TRBJ2-4; size: NA; V: TRBV18; length: 19; D: TRBD1; CDR3: CASSPPITGEPLAKNIQYF; DNA: TGTGCCAGCTCACCACCAATAACAGGGGAACCCCTAGCCAAAAACATTCAGTACTTC
J: TRBJ2-1; size: NA; V: TRBV27; length: 15; D: NA; CDR3: CASSNQGGGAHEQFF; DNA: TGTGCCAGCAGCAACCAGGGAGGAGGAGCCCATGAGCAGTTCTTC
J: TRBJ1-2; size: NA; V: TRBV10-3; length: 14; D: TRBD1; CDR3: CAISDHGTGYGYTF; DNA: TGTGCCATCAGTGACCATGGGACAGGGTATGGCTACACCTTC
J: TRBJ2-7; size: few; V: TRBV27; length: 12; D: TRBD1; CDR3: CASRDRSYEQYF; DNA: TGTGCCAGCAGGGACAGGTCCTACGAGCAGTACTTC
J: TRBJ2-5; size: NA; V: TRBV23-1; length: 14; D: NA; CDR3: CASSQSSRRETQYF; DNA: TGCGCCAGCAGTCAATCGTCCCGCCGGGAGACCCAGTACTTC
J: TRBJ2-1; size: NA; V: TRBV5-1; length: 16; D: TRBD2; CDR3: CASSFSSGAPQYEQFF; DNA: TGCGCCAGCAGCTTTAGTAGCGGGGCCCCCCAATATGAGCAGTTCTTC
J: TRBJ1-5; size: few; V: TRBV5-6; length: 16; D: NA; CDR3: CASRYMGGPSNQPQHF; DNA: TGTGCCAGCAGATATATGGGGGGACCTAGCAATCAGCCCCAGCATTTT